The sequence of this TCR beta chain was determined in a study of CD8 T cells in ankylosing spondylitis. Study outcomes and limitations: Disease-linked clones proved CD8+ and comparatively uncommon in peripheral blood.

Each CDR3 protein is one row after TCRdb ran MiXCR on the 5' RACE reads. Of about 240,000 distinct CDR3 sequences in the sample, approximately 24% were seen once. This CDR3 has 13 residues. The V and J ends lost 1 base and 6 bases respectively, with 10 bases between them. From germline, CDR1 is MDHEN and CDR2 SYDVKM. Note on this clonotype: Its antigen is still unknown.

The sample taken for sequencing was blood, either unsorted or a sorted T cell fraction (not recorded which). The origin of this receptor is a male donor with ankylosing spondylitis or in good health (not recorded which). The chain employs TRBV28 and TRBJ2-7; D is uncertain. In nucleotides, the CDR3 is TGTGCCAGCAGTTTATCCCAACGCGGCGAGCAGTACTTC. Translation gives CASSLSQRGEQYF.